This T cell receptor (beta chain) emerged from a study of blood T cell repertoires in COVID-19. Profiling relied on immunoSEQ multiplex PCR, and the TCRdb table lists in-frame clones only, not all of them. This table has around 250,000 clones, about nine tenths appearing once. The CDR3 sequence is 15 residues long. Germline values: CDR1 SGHNT, CDR2 YENEEA. Trimming stripped 5 bases from V and 3 bases from J, with 15 bases between. This clonotype was sampled from a man aged 25-45 years who had recovered from COVID-19. This chain joins TRBV11-3 and TRBJ2-3; possible D gene TRBD2, 7 bases. The sequencing input was peripheral blood. Here the CDR3 reads CASSLGGLATDTQYF. The CDR3 bases are TGTGCCAGCAGCCTGGGGGGGCTGGCTACAGATACGCAGTATTTT.